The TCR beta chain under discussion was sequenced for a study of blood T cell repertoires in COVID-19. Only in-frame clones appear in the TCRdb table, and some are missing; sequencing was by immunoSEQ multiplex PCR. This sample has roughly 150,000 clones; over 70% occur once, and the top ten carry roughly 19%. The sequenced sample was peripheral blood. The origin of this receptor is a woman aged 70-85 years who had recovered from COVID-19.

As DNA, the CDR3 is TGTGCCAGCAGTTACTCGAGTGGTAGCGGCCCCTCGGGGCAGTACTTC. Protein sequence: CASSYSSGSGPSGQYF. The V and J genes are TRBV6-6 and TRBJ2-7; perhaps TRBD2 as D (6 bases). CDR1 and CDR2 (germline): MNHNY, SVGAGI (reference sequence). Trimming left V 0 bases short and J 9 bases short, with 21 bases between. The CDR3 is 16 residues long.